Listed here are 10 T cell receptor beta chains from one sample, sequenced in a study of response to subunit inactivated influenza vaccine. Using its own MiXCR run on the RT-PCR reads, TCRdb lists one record per CDR3 protein. The sample carries under 850,000 distinct CDR3 sequences, approximately 17% recorded once. This material consisted of PBMCs from blood, taken more than 4 days after vaccination. These receptors were collected from a man aged 45-65 years who received an inactivated influenza vaccine.

This clonotype is a singleton in its sample. The V gene is TRBV9, the J gene TRBJ2-7; 9 positions match TRBD1. J gave up 2 bases and V 4 bases, and 13 bases lay outside the gene matches. Germline V gene sequence: CDR1 SGDLS, CDR2 YYNGEE. This CDR3 has 17 residues. The CDR3 DNA follows: TGTGCCAGCAGCCAAGGCCCCGGGACAGGGTCGACCTACGAGCAGTACTTC. As protein: CASSQGPGTGSTYEQYF.

This clonotype is a singleton in its sample. The chain links TRBV4-3 to TRBJ2-7; 9 bases are a match to TRBD1. After removal of 2 bases from V and 6 bases from J, the junction contained 14 bases not matched to a gene. Germline V gene sequence: CDR1 LGHNA, CDR2 YSLEER. The CDR3 consists of 17 residues. The CDR3 protein is CASSQWNSGTGPLEQYF. CDR3 coding DNA: TGCGCCAGCAGCCAATGGAACTCCGGGACAGGGCCCCTCGAGCAGTACTTC.

This clonotype was seen only a few times. This rearrangement joins TRBV9 to TRBJ2-3; the match to TRBD1 covers 9 bases. From germline, CDR1 is SGDLS and CDR2 YYNGEE. This CDR3 spans 16 amino acids. V lost 0 bases to trimming and J lost 4 bases; unmatched junction nucleotides: 6. The CDR3: CASSVGDRARADTQYF. The CDR3, as DNA: TGTGCCAGCAGCGTAGGGGACAGGGCGAGGGCAGATACGCAGTATTTT.

The chain links TRBV14 to TRBJ2-7, with 7 bases identical to TRBD1. Germline V gene lookup returns CDR1 SGHDN and CDR2 FVKESK. Trimming cost V 1 base and J 5 bases; bases outside gene matches: 11. CDR3 length equals 16 residues. CDR3: CASSQAKWPDRDEQYF. For the CDR3, the DNA is TGTGCCAGCAGCCAAGCGAAGTGGCCAGACAGGGACGAGCAGTACTTC.

This rearrangement joins TRBV4-1 to TRBJ1-1, with a tentative D call TRBD1 (6 bases). V was trimmed by 4 bases and J by 5 bases, leaving 32 bases between them. This CDR3 is built from 20 residues. CDR1 MGHRA and CDR2 YSYEKL come from the germline V gene. The CDR3 nucleotides are TGCGCCAGCAGCCCCTTCGGGGGGCTCGTTCTTACGGCGACGTGGACTGAAGCTTTCTTT. Translating gives CASSPFGGLVLTATWTEAFF.

The CDR3 loop is CASSDFTSGVYEQYF. The CDR3 DNA sequence: TGTGCCAGCAGTGATTTCACTAGCGGGGTCTACGAGCAGTACTTC. J is TRBJ2-7 and V is TRBV2, with 10 positions matching TRBD2. CDR1 SNHLY and CDR2 FYNNEI come from the germline V gene. V lost 3 bases to trimming and J lost 3 bases; unmatched junction nucleotides: 5. This CDR3 contains 15 residues.

This clonotype was seen only a few times. This rearrangement joins TRBV12-3 or TRBV12-4 to TRBJ2-2, with 7 bases identical to TRBD2. The CDR3 consists of 15 residues. The V and J ends lost 11 bases and 7 bases, in that order; junction bases with no gene match: 16. The CDR3 is CALRSGTEASGELFF. The CDR3 coding sequence is TGTGCCTTAAGGAGCGGGACCGAAGCTAGCGGGGAGCTGTTTTTT.

This clonotype has just a few counts. This rearrangement joins TRBV4-2 to TRBJ2-7; 11 bases are a match to TRBD1. The trim removed 2 bases at V and 2 bases at J, leaving 2 bases unmatched. Looked up from germline, CDR1 is LGHNA and CDR2 is YNFKEQ. CDR3 length: 15 amino acids. CDR3 sequence: CASSQTGQGAYEQYF. DNA for the CDR3: TGTGCCAGCAGCCAAACGGGACAGGGGGCCTACGAGCAGTACTTC.

The J gene is TRBJ2-7, the V gene TRBV5-1, with 8 nucleotides matching TRBD1. V dropped 1 base and J dropped 5; count of bases not matched to a gene: 8. The germline V gene has CDR1 SGHRS and CDR2 YFSETQ. CDR3 length equals 15 residues. CDR3 coding DNA: TGCGCCAGCAGCTTGTTACAGGGGACAGGCCACGAGCAGTACTTC. Residues: CASSLLQGTGHEQYF.

The chain employs TRBV20-1 and TRBJ2-6, with D possibly TRBD1 on 6 matching bases. The V end lost 1 base, the J end lost 0 bases, and 10 bases lay between the germline ends. The germline gives CDR1 DFQATT, CDR2 SNEGSKA (reference sequence). The CDR3 totals 16 residues. The CDR3 DNA reads TGCAGTGCTAGAGGCCCGACAGGCTCTGGGGCCAACGTCCTGACTTTC. Amino acids: CSARGPTGSGANVLTF.